This TCR beta chain is drawn from a study of naive CD8 T cells in extremely preterm neonates. General observations from the study: Shared CDR3 nucleotide sequences: preterm around 3%, term approximately 0.37%, children 0.025% to 0.035%, adults over 0.0095%. The authors flagged variable productive template counts in preterm samples.

Notes on this clone: Its target is not known.

The repertoire was sequenced with immunoSEQ multiplex PCR; TCRdb's copy has only in-frame clones and lacks some. The repertoire has approximately 7,000 clones, around nine tenths of them found once; the top ten carry around 0.48%. The CDR3 covers 16 residues. V was pared by 4 bases and J by 6 bases, with 13 bases of the junction left unmatched. Germline assignment: CDR1 SQVTM and CDR2 ANQGSEA. Without labor or membrane rupture, elective cesareans at about 35-43 weeks supplied term cord blood. The V gene is TRBV29-1, the J gene TRBJ2-7; 12 bases map to TRBD2. The specimen was naive CD8+ T cells from cord blood. This sequence was found in a newborn in good health. CDR3 sequence reads: CSVALWTSGNRVEQYF. CDR3 nucleotide sequence: TGCAGCGTTGCCCTATGGACTAGCGGGAATAGGGTCGAGCAGTACTTC.